Sequencing of this TCR beta chain was carried out in a study of T cell changes during pregnancy in multiple sclerosis. The protocol was immunoSEQ multiplex PCR, while the TCRdb copy is restricted to in-frame clones and leaves out a portion. The table lists more than 80,000 clones, just under 95% of them singletons. Germline lookup yields CDR1 SGHRS and CDR2 YFSETQ. The length of the CDR3 is 15 residues. V shed 5 bases and J 5 bases; nucleotides not matched to a gene: 7. The chain has TRBV5-1 and TRBJ2-2; 9 bases align to TRBD2. This TCR came from a female donor with multiple sclerosis, enrolled in a pregnancy study. The starting material was peripheral blood, obtained after pregnancy. CDR3 bases: TGCGCCAGCAGTAAGACTAGCGGCGCAACCGGGGAGCTGTTTTTT. This sequence encodes CASSKTSGATGELFF.